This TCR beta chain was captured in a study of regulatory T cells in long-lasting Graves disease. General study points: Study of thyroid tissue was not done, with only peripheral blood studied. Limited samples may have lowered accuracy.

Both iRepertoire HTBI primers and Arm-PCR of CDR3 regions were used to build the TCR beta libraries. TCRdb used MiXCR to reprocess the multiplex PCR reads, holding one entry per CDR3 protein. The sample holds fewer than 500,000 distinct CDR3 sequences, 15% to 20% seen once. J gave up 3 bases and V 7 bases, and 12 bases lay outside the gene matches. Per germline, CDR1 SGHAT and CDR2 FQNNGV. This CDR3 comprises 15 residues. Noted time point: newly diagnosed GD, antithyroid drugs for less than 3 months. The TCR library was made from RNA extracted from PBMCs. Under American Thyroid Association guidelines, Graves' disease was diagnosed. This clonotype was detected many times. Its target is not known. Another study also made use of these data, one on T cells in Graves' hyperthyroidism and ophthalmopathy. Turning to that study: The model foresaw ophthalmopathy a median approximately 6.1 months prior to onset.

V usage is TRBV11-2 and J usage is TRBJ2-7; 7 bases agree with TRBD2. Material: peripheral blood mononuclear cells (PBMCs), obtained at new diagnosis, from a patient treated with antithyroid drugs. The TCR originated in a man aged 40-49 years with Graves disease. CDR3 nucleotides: TGTGCCAGCACCCAGATGCGGGAGACAATCTACGAGCAGTACTTC. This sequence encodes CASTQMRETIYEQYF. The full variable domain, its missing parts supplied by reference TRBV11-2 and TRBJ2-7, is EAGVAQSPRYKIIEKRQSVAFWCNPISGHATLYWYQQILGQGPKLLIQFQNNGVVDDSQLPKDRFSAERLKGVDSTLKIQPAKLEDSAVYLCASTQMRETIYEQYFGPGTRLTVT.